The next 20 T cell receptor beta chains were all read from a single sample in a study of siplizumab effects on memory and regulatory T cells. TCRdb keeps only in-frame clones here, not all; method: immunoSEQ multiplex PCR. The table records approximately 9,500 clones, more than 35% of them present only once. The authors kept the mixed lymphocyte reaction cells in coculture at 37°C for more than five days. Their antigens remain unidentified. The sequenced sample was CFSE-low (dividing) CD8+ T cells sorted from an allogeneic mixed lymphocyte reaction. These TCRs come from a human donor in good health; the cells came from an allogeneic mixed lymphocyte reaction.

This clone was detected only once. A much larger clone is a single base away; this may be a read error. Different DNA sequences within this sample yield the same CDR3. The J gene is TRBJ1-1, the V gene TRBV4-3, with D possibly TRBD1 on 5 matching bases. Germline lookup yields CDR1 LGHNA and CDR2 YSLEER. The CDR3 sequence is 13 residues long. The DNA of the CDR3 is TGCGCCAGTAGCCAGGGTTGGGACACTGAAGCTTTCTTT. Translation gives CASSQGWDTEAFF.

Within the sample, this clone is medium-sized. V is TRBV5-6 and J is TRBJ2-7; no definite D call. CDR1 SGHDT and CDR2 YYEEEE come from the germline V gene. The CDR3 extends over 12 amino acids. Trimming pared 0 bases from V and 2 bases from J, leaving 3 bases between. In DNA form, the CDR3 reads TGTGCCAGCAGCTTGGCCACCTACGAGCAGTACTTC. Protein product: CASSLATYEQYF. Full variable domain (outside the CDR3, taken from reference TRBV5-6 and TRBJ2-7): DAGVTQSPTHLIKTRGQQVTLRCSPKSGHDTVSWYQQALGQGPQFIFQYYEEEERQRGNFPDRFSGHQFPNYSSELNVNALLLGDSALYLCASSLATYEQYFGPGTRLTVT.

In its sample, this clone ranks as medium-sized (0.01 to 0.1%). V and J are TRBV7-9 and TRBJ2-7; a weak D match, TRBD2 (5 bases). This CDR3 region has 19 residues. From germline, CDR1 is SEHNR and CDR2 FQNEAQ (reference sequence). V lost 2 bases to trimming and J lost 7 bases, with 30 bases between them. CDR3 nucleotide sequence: TGTGCCAGCAGCTTACCACGTTCTGAGGGAATGGTCGCGAGTGGGGAGCAGTACTTC. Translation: CASSLPRSEGMVASGEQYF.

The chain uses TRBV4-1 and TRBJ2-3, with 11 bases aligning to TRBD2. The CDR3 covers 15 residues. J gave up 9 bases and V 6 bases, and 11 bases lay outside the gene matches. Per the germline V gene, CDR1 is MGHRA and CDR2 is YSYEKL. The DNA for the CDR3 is TGCGCCAGCAGGCTGACTAGCGGGGTTGGGGAGACGCAGTATTTT. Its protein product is CASRLTSGVGETQYF.

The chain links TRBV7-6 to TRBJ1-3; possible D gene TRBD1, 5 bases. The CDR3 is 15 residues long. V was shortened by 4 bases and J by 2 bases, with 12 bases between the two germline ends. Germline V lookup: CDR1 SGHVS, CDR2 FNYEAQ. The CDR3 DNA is TGTGCCAGCAGCTCCGACAGATCTACTGGAAACACCATATATTTT. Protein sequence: CASSSDRSTGNTIYF.

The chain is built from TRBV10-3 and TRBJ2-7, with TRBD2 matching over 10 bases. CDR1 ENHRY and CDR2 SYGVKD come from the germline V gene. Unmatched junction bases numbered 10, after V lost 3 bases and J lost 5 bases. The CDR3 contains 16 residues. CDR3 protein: CAISDLSNSGGNEQYF. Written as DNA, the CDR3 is TGTGCCATCAGTGATCTCTCGAATAGCGGGGGGAACGAGCAGTACTTC.

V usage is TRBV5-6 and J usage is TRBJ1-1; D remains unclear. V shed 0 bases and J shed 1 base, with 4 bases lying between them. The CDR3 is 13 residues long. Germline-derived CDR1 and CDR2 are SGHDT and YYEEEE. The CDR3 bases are TGTGCCAGCAGCTTGGCAGGGAACACTGAAGCTTTCTTT. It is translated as CASSLAGNTEAFF.

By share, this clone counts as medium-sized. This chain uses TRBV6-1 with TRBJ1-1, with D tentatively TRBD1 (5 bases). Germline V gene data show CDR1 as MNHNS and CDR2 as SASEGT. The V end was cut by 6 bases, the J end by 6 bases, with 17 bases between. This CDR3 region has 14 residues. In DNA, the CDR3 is TGTGCCAGCAGAGAGGGACGCCTTTTAGCTGAAGCTTTCTTT. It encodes CASREGRLLAEAFF.

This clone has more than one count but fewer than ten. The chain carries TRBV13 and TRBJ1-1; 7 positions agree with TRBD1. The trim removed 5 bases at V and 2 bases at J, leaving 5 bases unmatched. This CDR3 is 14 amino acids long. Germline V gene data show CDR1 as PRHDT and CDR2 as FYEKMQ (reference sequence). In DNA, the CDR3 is TGTGCCAGCAGCACCCGGGACAGTAACACTGAAGCTTTCTTT. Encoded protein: CASSTRDSNTEAFF.

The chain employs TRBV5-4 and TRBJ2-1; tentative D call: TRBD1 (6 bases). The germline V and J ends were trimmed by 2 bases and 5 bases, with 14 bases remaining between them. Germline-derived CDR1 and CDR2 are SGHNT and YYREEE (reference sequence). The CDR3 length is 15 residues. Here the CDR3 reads CASSLTGTLNNEQFF. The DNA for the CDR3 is TGTGCCAGCAGCTTAACCGGGACACTTAACAATGAGCAGTTCTTC. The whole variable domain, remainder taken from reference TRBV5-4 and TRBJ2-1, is ETGVTQSPTHLIKTRGQQVTLRCSSQSGHNTVSWYQQALGQGPQFIFQYYREEENGRGNFPPRFSGLQFPNYSSELNVNALELDDSALYLCASSLTGTLNNEQFFGPGTRLTVL.

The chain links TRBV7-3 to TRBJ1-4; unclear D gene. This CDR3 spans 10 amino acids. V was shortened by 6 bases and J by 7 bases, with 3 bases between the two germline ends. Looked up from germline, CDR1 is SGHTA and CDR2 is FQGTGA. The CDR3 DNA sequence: TGTGCCAGCAGGGGTGAAAAACTGTTTTTT. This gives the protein CASRGEKLFF.

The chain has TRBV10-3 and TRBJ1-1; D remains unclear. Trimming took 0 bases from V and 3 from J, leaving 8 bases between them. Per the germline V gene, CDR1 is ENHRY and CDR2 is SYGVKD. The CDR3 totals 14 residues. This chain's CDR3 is CAISESVLDTEAFF. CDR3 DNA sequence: TGTGCCATCAGTGAGTCGGTTTTGGACACTGAAGCTTTCTTT.

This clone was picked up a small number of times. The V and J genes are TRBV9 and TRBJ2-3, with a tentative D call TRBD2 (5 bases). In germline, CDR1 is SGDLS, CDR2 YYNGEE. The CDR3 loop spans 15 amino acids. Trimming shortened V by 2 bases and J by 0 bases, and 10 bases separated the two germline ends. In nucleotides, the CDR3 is TGTGCCAGCAGCGTCGGGGAGTTAAGCACAGATACGCAGTATTTT. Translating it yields CASSVGELSTDTQYF.

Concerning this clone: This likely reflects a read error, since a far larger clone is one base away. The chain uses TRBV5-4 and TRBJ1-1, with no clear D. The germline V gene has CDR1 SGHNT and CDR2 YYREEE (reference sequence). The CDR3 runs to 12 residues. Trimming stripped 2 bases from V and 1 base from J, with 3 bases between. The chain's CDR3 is CASSFGNTEAFF. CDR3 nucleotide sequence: TGTGCCAGCAGCTTCGGGAACACTGAAGCTTTCTTT.

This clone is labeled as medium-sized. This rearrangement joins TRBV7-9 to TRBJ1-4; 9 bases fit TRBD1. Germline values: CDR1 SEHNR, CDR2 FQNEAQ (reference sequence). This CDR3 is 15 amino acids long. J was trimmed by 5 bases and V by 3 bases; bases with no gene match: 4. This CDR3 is CASSFTGGLNEKLFF. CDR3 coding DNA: TGTGCCAGCAGCTTTACAGGGGGCCTGAATGAAAAACTGTTTTTT.

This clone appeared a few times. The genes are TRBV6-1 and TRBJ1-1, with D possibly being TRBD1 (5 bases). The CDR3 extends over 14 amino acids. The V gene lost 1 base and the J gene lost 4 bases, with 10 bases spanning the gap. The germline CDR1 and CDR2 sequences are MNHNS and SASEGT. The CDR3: CASSEGGTATEAFF. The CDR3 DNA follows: TGTGCCAGCAGTGAAGGAGGGACTGCCACTGAAGCTTTCTTT.

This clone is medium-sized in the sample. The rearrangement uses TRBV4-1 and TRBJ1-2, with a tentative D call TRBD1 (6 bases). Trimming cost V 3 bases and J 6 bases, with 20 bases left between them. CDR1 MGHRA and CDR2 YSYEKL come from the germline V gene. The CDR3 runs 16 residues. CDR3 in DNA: TGCGCCAGCAGCCAGGGACACGCCCTGGGGTTGGATGGCTACACCTTC. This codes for CASSQGHALGLDGYTF.

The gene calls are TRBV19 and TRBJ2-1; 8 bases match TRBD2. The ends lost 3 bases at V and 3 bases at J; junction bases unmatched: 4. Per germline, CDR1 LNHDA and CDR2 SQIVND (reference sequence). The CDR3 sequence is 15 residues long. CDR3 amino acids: CASSMRGALYNEQFF. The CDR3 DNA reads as TGTGCCAGTAGTATGCGGGGGGCCCTCTACAATGAGCAGTTCTTC.

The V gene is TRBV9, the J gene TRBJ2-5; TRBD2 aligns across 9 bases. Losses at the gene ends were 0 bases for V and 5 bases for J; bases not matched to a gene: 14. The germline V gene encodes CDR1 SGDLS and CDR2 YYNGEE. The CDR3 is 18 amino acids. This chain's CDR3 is CASSVEGLASGVGETQYF. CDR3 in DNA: TGTGCCAGCAGCGTAGAGGGGTTGGCTAGCGGGGTTGGGGAGACCCAGTACTTC.

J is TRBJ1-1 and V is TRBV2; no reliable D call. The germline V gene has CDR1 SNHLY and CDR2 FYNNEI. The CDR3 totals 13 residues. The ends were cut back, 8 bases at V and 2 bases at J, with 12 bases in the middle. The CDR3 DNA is TGTGCCAGCCGGGTGACACTAAACACTGAAGCTTTCTTT. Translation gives CASRVTLNTEAFF. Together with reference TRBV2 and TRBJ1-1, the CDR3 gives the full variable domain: EPEVTQTPSHQVTQMGQEVILRCVPISNHLYFYWYRQILGQKVEFLVSFYNNEISEKSEIFDDQFSVERPDGSNFTLKIRSTKLEDSAMYFCASRVTLNTEAFFGQGTRLTVV.